Listed below are T cell receptor beta chains from one sample, sequenced in a study of blood T cell repertoires in COVID-19. Assay used: immunoSEQ multiplex PCR; TCRdb lists only in-frame clones, some missing. The table records 650,000 to 800,000 clones, over 80% of them present only once. Sequenced: peripheral blood. These receptors all come from a woman between 18 and 29 years old with acute or convalescent COVID-19. Both conserved end residues are part of each CDR3. A D gene is named only where the DNA matches it firmly. Clone size is stated in some rows and not others, as once, few, many or a class when expanded.

j_call,v_call,clone_size,d_call,cdr3_length,cdr3_aa,cdr3_nt
TRBJ2-1,TRBV6-5,-,-,15,CASRADYRSYNEQFF,TGTGCCAGCAGGGCGGACTACCGCTCCTACAATGAGCAGTTCTTC
TRBJ2-2,TRBV9,-,-,16,CASSVVVRGVAGELFF,TGTGCCAGCAGCGTAGTCGTCAGGGGAGTTGCCGGGGAGCTGTTTTTT
TRBJ1-2,TRBV6-5,-,-,15,CASSPRGGGIYGYTF,TGTGCCAGCAGTCCCCGCGGTGGGGGCATCTATGGCTACACCTTC
TRBJ1-5,TRBV28,-,TRBD1,15,CASNPAGQGVQPQHF,TGTGCCAGCAACCCTGCGGGACAGGGAGTTCAGCCCCAGCATTTT
TRBJ1-6,TRBV4-1,many,TRBD1,17,CASSQDSGQGLNSPLHF,TGCGCCAGCAGCCAAGACTCTGGACAGGGCCTTAATTCACCCCTCCACTTT
TRBJ2-5,TRBV19,-,-,14,CASSPRFSQETQYF,TGTGCCAGTAGTCCTAGATTCTCCCAAGAGACCCAGTACTTC
TRBJ2-5,TRBV7-9,-,-,14,CASRPGHFQETQYF,TGTGCCAGCAGACCGGGACACTTCCAAGAGACCCAGTACTTC
TRBJ2-7,TRBV5-5,-,-,17,CASSLVVTGVSSYEQYF,TGTGCCAGCAGCTTGGTCGTGACAGGCGTTTCCTCCTACGAGCAGTACTTC
TRBJ2-1,TRBV25-1,once,TRBD1,15,CASSGSGQAYNEQFF,TGTGCCAGCAGTGGCTCGGGACAGGCGTACAATGAGCAGTTCTTC
TRBJ1-1,TRBV6-5,-,-,13,CASRPTGGTEAFF,TGTGCCAGCAGGCCGACAGGTGGAACTGAAGCTTTCTTT
TRBJ2-7,TRBV7-8,-,-,14,CASSSGDFFNQGYF,TGTGCCAGCAGCTCTGGGGACTTTTTTAACCAGGGGTACTTC
TRBJ1-6,TRBV2,few,-,17,CASSGGNPSSYNSPLHF,TGTGCCAGCAGTGGCGGGAACCCGAGCTCCTATAATTCACCCCTCCACTTT
TRBJ1-1,TRBV12-3/TRBV12-4,-,TRBD1,13,CASSPGTAFEAFF,TGTGCCAGCAGCCCAGGGACAGCGTTTGAAGCTTTCTTT
TRBJ2-3,TRBV2,-,-,14,CASSWASIADTQYF,TGTGCCAGCAGTTGGGCCTCCATTGCCGATACGCAGTATTTT
TRBJ1-2,TRBV27,-,-,16,CASSFLGASGNYGYTF,TGTGCCAGCAGTTTTCTGGGGGCTTCGGGCAACTATGGCTACACCTTC
TRBJ1-5,TRBV4-2,-,-,15,CASSQDRSVYQPQHF,TGTGCCAGCAGCCAAGATAGAAGCGTTTATCAGCCCCAGCATTTT
TRBJ1-2,TRBV27,-,-,15,CASSLSGPGTYGYTF,TGTGCCAGCAGTTTATCGGGTCCAGGGACTTATGGCTACACCTTC
TRBJ2-3,TRBV13,-,-,14,CASSSRPLTDTQYF,TGTGCCAGCAGCTCGCGCCCCCTCACAGATACGCAGTATTTT